This T cell receptor beta chain was sequenced for a study of T cell repertoires in cytomegalovirus infection (dated by TCRdb to the late 2010s). A note on the overall study: Donor HLA type was relevant to the analysis, as public TCR beta signatures indicated carriage of CMV infection together with the matching HLA type.

Findings and caveats that apply to the study as a whole: In both this cohort and an independent cohort of over 350 donors, the cumulative frequency of public TCR beta family members distinguished carriers of CMV infection plus the relevant HLA type. The ex vivo response was dominated by HLA-C-restricted CMV-specific TCR beta clonotypes, which also provided the single most frequent clonotype in two of eight donors.

As for this clonotype: Its antigen remains unidentified. No clone much larger than this one lies a single base away; base qualities are absent.

The run used an Illumina HiSeq 1500. TCRdb ran its own pipeline on the public reads, namely fastp trimming at Q25 and MiXCR clone calling, and kept in-frame beta chains. All rows with the same CDR3 protein become a single entry with the most common DNA and genes. The sample table shows 150,000 to 200,000 distinct CDR3 sequences, and 14% are seen once. The ten largest clones take up approximately 30% of the sample. V and J are trimmed by 6 bases and 1 base, and the gene matches miss 6 bases of the junction. CDR1 SQVTM and CDR2 ANQGSEA were looked up in the germline V gene. Measured from the cysteine to the phenylalanine, the CDR3 is 14 residues long. Kept here is only the CDR3 DNA, which spans 42 bases and is read in frame from base 1.

The TCR originated in a human donor in good health (CMV status not recorded). Some clones in this sample may be carry-over from other donors' samples. The sequence is built from TRBV29-1 and TRBJ2-7, with 10 middle bases fitting TRBD2. The sequenced material came from PBMCs. In nucleotide form, the sequence is TGCAGCGTCCAAGGACTAGCGGCTTCCTACGAGCAGTACTTC. It specifies CSVQGLAASYEQYF.